Each of the 13 T cell receptor beta chains below was sequenced from the same sample in a study of T cell responses to AZD1222 COVID-19 vaccine. The protocol was immunoSEQ multiplex PCR, while the TCRdb copy is restricted to in-frame clones and leaves out a portion. The profile shows approximately 35,000 clones, less than 90% of them singletons. Sequenced material: peripheral blood, taken on day 0 of AZD1222 vaccination. The receptors originated from an adult in good health.

This clone was found a few times. The CDR3 is CASSLADRDAGELFF. The CDR3, as DNA: TGTGCCAGCAGCTTAGCTGACAGGGACGCCGGGGAGCTGTTTTTT. This rearrangement joins TRBV7-2 to TRBJ2-2; TRBD1 agrees at 7 bases. The germline gives CDR1 SGHTA, CDR2 FQGNSA. This CDR3 is 15 amino acids long. The trim removed 0 bases at V and 6 bases at J, leaving 4 bases unmatched.

The chain links TRBV19 to TRBJ2-5, with TRBD2 matching over 10 bases. Germline V gene sequence: CDR1 LNHDA, CDR2 SQIVND (reference sequence). CDR3 size: 15 residues. V lost 5 bases, J lost 4 bases, and 7 bases stayed unmatched. CDR3 DNA: TGTGCCAGTAGTCTGAGGACTAGCGGTTTAGAGACCCAGTACTTC. The encoded protein is CASSLRTSGLETQYF.

About this clone itself: Other DNA sequences in the same sample also yield this CDR3. This rearrangement joins TRBV18 to TRBJ1-2; D call uncertain. This CDR3 contains 12 residues. Looked up from germline, CDR1 is KGHSH and CDR2 is LQKENI. V was pared by 3 bases and J by 5 bases, with 7 bases between. CDR3 sequence (DNA): TGTGCCAGCTCACCGGGAGTATATGGCTACACCTTC. This encodes CASSPGVYGYTF.

CDR3 bases: TGTGCCAGCAGTCGGGACAGGGTGACCCAGCCCCAGCATTTT. Residues: CASSRDRVTQPQHF. This chain connects TRBV28 to TRBJ1-5, with TRBD1 identical over 9 bases. The CDR3 sequence is 14 residues long. V was clipped by 5 bases and J by 7 bases; unmatched bases: 6. Germline lookup yields CDR1 MDHEN and CDR2 SYDVKM.

The chain employs TRBV4-1 and TRBJ1-6, with TRBD1 matching 10 bases. The CDR3 length is 18 residues. V trimming: 4 bases; J trimming: 9 bases; junction bases outside the gene matches: 15. Looked up from germline, CDR1 is MGHRA and CDR2 is YSYEKL. The CDR3 DNA reads TGCGCCAGCAGCCGGGGACAGGGGATGGTTTTCGGAGGTTCACCCCTCCACTTT. The encoded protein is CASSRGQGMVFGGSPLHF.

V is TRBV5-1 and J is TRBJ2-1; 12 nucleotides match TRBD1. The CDR3 loop spans 15 amino acids. V lost 4 bases, J lost 9 bases, and 8 bases stayed unmatched. CDR1 SGHRS and CDR2 YFSETQ come from the germline V gene. The CDR3 nucleotides read TGCGCCAGCAGCGAGGGGACAGGGGGCTTTAGTGAGCAGTTCTTC. Protein product: CASSEGTGGFSEQFF.

The CDR3 spells CASSEFPGGSSYEQYF. In DNA form, the CDR3 reads TGTGCCAGCAGTGAATTTCCAGGGGGAAGCTCCTACGAGCAGTACTTC. The chain employs TRBV6-1 and TRBJ2-7; 7 bases align to TRBD1. V was clipped by 2 bases and J by 0 bases; unmatched bases: 7. This CDR3 spans 16 amino acids. Germline CDR1 MNHNS, CDR2 SASEGT.

The table lists this clone with a count of one. V usage is TRBV30 and J usage is TRBJ1-1; 7 bases are shared with TRBD1. CDR3 length: 13 amino acids. V was pared by 0 bases and J by 5 bases, with 3 bases of the junction left unmatched. Per the germline V gene, CDR1 is GTSNPN and CDR2 is SVGIG (reference sequence). CDR3 loop: CAWSVGGQTEAFF. CDR3 nucleotides: TGTGCCTGGAGTGTGGGGGGACAGACTGAAGCTTTCTTT.

The chain links TRBV29-1 to TRBJ1-1, with a tentative D call TRBD1 (5 bases). Germline V gives CDR1 SQVTM, CDR2 ANQGSEA. The length of the CDR3 is 14 residues. The germline V and J ends were trimmed by 1 base and 4 bases, with 13 bases remaining between them. The CDR3 DNA reads TGCAGCGTTGAAGGTGGGGGGGTAAGCACTGAAGCTTTCTTT. Encoded protein: CSVEGGGVSTEAFF. The full variable domain, its missing parts supplied by reference TRBV29-1 and TRBJ1-1, is SAVISQKPSRDICQRGTSLTIQCQVDSQVTMMFWYRQQPGQSLTLIATANQGSEATYESGFVIDKFPISRPNLTFSTLTVSNMSPEDSSIYLCSVEGGGVSTEAFFGQGTRLTVV.

This clone has just one count. This sequence joins TRBV9 and TRBJ2-2; 10 nucleotides align to TRBD2. Trimming took 3 bases from V and 5 from J; bases not matched to a gene: 7. Germline V lookup: CDR1 SGDLS, CDR2 YYNGEE. This CDR3 is built from 16 residues. The CDR3: CASSARTSGDTGELFF. The CDR3 coding sequence is TGTGCCAGCAGCGCCCGGACTAGCGGAGATACCGGGGAGCTGTTTTTT. Complete variable domain (other parts from reference TRBV9 and TRBJ2-2): DSGVTQTPKHLITATGQRVTLRCSPRSGDLSVYWYQQSLDQGLQFLIQYYNGEERAKGNILERFSAQQFPDLHSELNLSSLELGDSALYFCASSARTSGDTGELFFGEGSRLTVL.

The V and J genes are TRBV6-1 and TRBJ1-1, with a tentative D call TRBD1 (5 bases). The CDR3 is 14 residues long. V lost 2 bases, J lost 5 bases, and 12 bases lay in between. Germline values: CDR1 MNHNS, CDR2 SASEGT. The CDR3 loop reads CASSESQGLTEAFF. The CDR3 DNA follows: TGTGCCAGCAGTGAAAGTCAGGGTCTTACTGAAGCTTTCTTT.

The genes are TRBV12-2 and TRBJ1-6. TRBV12-2 is flagged as a pseudogene. The CDR3 has 14 residues. CDR3 in DNA: TGTGCAAGTCGCTTAGCCCAAAGGGATTCACCCCTCCACTTT. Protein: CASRLAQRDSPLHF.

The rearrangement joins TRBV27 to TRBJ1-1, with 7 bases lining up with TRBD1. This CDR3 has 16 amino acids. Germline lookup yields CDR1 MNHEY and CDR2 SMNVEV (reference sequence). With V trimmed by 5 bases and J by 4 bases, 13 bases remained unmatched. CDR3 amino acids: CASSRPVGGRGTEAFF. The CDR3 nucleotides read TGTGCCAGCAGTAGACCCGTAGGGGGCAGAGGCACTGAAGCTTTCTTT.